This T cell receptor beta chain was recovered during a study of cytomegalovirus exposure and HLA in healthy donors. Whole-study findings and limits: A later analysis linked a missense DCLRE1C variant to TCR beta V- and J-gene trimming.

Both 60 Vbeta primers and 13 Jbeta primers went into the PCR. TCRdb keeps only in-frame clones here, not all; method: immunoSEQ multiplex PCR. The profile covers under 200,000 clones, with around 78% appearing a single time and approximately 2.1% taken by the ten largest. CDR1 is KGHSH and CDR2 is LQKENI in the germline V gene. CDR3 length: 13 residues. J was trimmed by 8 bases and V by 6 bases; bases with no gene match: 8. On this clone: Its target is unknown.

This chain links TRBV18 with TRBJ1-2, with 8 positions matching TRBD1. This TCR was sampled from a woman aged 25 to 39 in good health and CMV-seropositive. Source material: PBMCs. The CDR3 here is CASSGPDREGYTF. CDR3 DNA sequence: TGTGCCAGCTCCGGCCCGGACAGGGAGGGCTACACCTTC.